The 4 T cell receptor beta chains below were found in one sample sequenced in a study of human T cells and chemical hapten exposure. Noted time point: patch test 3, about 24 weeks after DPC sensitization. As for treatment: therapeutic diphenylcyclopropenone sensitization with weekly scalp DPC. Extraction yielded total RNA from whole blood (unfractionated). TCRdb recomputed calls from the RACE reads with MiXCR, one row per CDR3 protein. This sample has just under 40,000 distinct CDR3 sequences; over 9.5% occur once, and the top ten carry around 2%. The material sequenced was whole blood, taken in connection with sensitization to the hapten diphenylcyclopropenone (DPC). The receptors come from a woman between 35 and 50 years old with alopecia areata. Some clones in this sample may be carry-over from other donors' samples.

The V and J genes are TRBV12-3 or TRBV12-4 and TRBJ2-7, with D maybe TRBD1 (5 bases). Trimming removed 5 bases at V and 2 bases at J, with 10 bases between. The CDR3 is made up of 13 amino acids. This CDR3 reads CASSPDSTYEQYF. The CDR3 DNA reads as TGTGCCAGCAGTCCAGACAGTACCTACGAGCAGTACTTC.

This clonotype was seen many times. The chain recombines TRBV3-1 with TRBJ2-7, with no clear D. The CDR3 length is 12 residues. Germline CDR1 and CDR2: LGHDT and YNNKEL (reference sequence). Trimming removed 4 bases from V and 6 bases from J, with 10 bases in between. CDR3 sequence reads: CASSLFPREQYF. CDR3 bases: TGTGCCAGCAGCCTCTTTCCCCGCGAGCAGTACTTC.

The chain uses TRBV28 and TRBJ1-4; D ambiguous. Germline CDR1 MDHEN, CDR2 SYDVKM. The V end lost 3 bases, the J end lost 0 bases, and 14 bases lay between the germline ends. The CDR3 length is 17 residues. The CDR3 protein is CASSFLGDRATNEKLFF. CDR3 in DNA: TGTGCCAGCAGTTTCTTAGGAGATAGAGCAACTAATGAAAAACTGTTTTTT.

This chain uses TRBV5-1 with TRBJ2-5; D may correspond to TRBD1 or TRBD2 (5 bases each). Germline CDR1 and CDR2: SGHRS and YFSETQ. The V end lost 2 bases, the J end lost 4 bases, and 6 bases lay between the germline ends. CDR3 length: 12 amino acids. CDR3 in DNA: TGCGCCAGCAGCTTTGGGGGAGAGACCCAGTACTTC. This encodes CASSFGGETQYF.